A single sample gave rise to the 9 T cell receptor beta chains below, sequenced in a study of T cell responses to AZD1222 COVID-19 vaccine. Assay used: immunoSEQ multiplex PCR; TCRdb lists only in-frame clones, some missing. The table has over 100,000 clones, 84% seen once; the top ten hold more than 15%. Sequencing used peripheral blood, obtained on day 0 of AZD1222 vaccination. These receptors all come from an adult in good health.

The rearrangement links TRBV12-2 to TRBJ1-6. TRBV12-2 is described as a pseudogene. This CDR3 region has 13 residues. The CDR3 loop is CASRLARNSPLHF. The CDR3 DNA is TGTGCAAGTCGCTTAGCGCGGAATTCACCCCTCCACTTT.

J is TRBJ1-1 and V is TRBV6-5; D gene ambiguous. Germline assignment: CDR1 MNHEY and CDR2 SVGAGI. V lost 6 bases, J lost 1 base, and 15 bases lay in between. This CDR3 is 15 amino acids long. The CDR3 here is CASSDHRRQNTEAFF. The CDR3, as DNA: TGTGCCAGCAGCGACCACCGGCGGCAGAACACTGAAGCTTTCTTT.

The chain combines TRBV5-1 with TRBJ1-4; possibly TRBD1 for D (5 bases). There are 16 residues in the CDR3. The V gene's germline CDR1 is SGHRS and CDR2 YFSETQ. V was shortened by 1 base and J by 2 bases, with 12 bases between the two germline ends. CDR3 nucleotides: TGCGCCAGCAGCTTGTTGGGGGGGAATACTAATGAAAAACTGTTTTTT. Protein: CASSLLGGNTNEKLFF. Looking up the rest from reference TRBV5-1 and TRBJ1-4 gives the full variable domain: KAGVTQTPRYLIKTRGQQVTLSCSPISGHRSVSWYQQTPGQGLQFLFEYFSETQRNKGNFPGRFSGRQFSNSRSEMNVSTLELGDSALYLCASSLLGGNTNEKLFFGSGTQLSVL.

The J gene is TRBJ1-1, the V gene TRBV29-1, with 9 bases aligning to TRBD1. The CDR3 contains 14 residues. V lost 7 bases to trimming and J lost 0 bases; unmatched junction nucleotides: 6. Germline V lookup: CDR1 SQVTM, CDR2 ANQGSEA. The CDR3 region is CSALQGAVNTEAFF. The CDR3 coding sequence is TGCAGCGCCTTACAGGGGGCGGTGAACACTGAAGCTTTCTTT.

The chain combines TRBV19 with TRBJ1-5; perhaps TRBD1 as D (5 bases). The CDR3 contains 17 residues. Trimming took off 5 bases at V and 3 bases at J, with 20 bases between the two ends. CDR1 LNHDA and CDR2 SQIVND come from the germline V gene (reference sequence). The CDR3 reads CASSVGRARRPNQPQHF. The CDR3 DNA follows: TGTGCCAGTAGTGTAGGCAGGGCCCGCCGGCCCAATCAGCCCCAGCATTTT.

This clone was recorded once. Other DNA sequences in the same sample also yield this CDR3. This chain uses TRBV5-5 with TRBJ1-2; no definite D call. The CDR3 runs 14 residues. The V and J ends lost 1 base and 0 bases respectively, with 7 bases between them. Germline assignment: CDR1 SGHKS and CDR2 YYEKEE (reference sequence). The DNA of the CDR3 is TGTGCCAGCAGCTTGCTCCGTACTAACTATGGCTACACCTTC. It encodes CASSLLRTNYGYTF.

J is TRBJ2-1 and V is TRBV5-1, with D perhaps TRBD1 (6 bases). There are 15 residues in the CDR3. Trimming shortened V by 3 bases and J by 2 bases, and 12 bases separated the two germline ends. Per germline, CDR1 SGHRS and CDR2 YFSETQ. The DNA of the CDR3 is TGCGCCAGCAGCTCGACAGGCCCGCCCTACAATGAGCAGTTCTTC. Residues: CASSSTGPPYNEQFF.

The chain employs TRBV30 and TRBJ1-4; 8 bases fit TRBD1. With 7 bases clipped from V and 7 bases from J, the junction kept 11 bases outside the gene matches. The CDR3 contains 14 residues. Germline V gene lookup returns CDR1 GTSNPN and CDR2 SVGIG (reference sequence). CDR3 nucleotide sequence: TGTGCCTTCTCCCAGGGGGCAGGGATTGAAAAACTGTTTTTT. Its protein is CAFSQGAGIEKLFF.

V gene TRBV2 combines with J gene TRBJ2-3; D is ambiguous. Germline assignment: CDR1 SNHLY and CDR2 FYNNEI. Trimming cost V 2 bases and J 1 base, with 10 bases left between them. This CDR3 is built from 15 residues. The CDR3 DNA is TGTGCCAGCAGTGAAACCAGTAGAGGCACAGATACGCAGTATTTT. Translating gives CASSETSRGTDTQYF.